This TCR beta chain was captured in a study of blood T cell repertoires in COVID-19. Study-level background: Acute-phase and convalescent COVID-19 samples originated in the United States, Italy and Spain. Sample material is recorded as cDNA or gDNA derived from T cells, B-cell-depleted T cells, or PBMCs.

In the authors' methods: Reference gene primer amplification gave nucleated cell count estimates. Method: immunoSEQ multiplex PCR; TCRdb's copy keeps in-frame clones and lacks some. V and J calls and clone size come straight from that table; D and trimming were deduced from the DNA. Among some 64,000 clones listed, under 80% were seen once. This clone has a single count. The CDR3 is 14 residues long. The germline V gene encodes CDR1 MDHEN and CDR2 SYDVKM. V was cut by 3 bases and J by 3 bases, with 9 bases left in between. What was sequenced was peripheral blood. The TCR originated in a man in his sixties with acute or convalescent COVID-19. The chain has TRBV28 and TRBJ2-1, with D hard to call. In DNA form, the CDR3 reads TGTGCCAGCAGTTTGTGGTCAGGCTACAATGAGCAGTTCTTC. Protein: CASSLWSGYNEQFF.